These 9 T cell receptor beta chains originate from one sample sequenced in a study of T-cell reconstitution after alpha-beta-depleted transplantation in children. Molecular barcoding with unique molecular identifiers was used for the TCRbeta library. TCRdb re-derived calls from the PCR reads in MiXCR, one entry per CDR3 protein. The sample consists of around 250,000 distinct CDR3 sequences, just under 8.5% of them appearing once. Specimen: PBMCs, mostly from graft donor cells, collected 180 days after TCRalphabeta/CD19-depleted stem cell transplant. The receptors here all came from a male patient younger than 18 who had a stem cell transplant for acute lymphoblastic leukemia, so the T cells may come from the graft donor.

This clonotype was seen at least ten times. The V gene is TRBV20-1, the J gene TRBJ2-1, with a weak D call TRBD1 (6 bases). CDR3 length equals 12 residues. The ends were cut back, 5 bases at V and 4 bases at J, with 9 bases in the middle. Per germline, CDR1 DFQATT and CDR2 SNEGSKA (reference sequence). In DNA form, the CDR3 reads TGCAGTGCTGGGGGCGGGTACAATGAGCAGTTCTTC. It codes for CSAGGGYNEQFF.

The chain carries TRBV12-3 or TRBV12-4 and TRBJ2-6, with 8 bases aligning to TRBD1. Trimming at V came to 6 bases and at J to 13 bases, leaving 11 bases not matched to a gene. The CDR3 has 14 amino acids. The CDR3 coding sequence is TGTGCCAGCAGATCCGGGACAGGCCGCCCTGTCCTGACTTTC. Amino acids: CASRSGTGRPVLTF.

Details on this clonotype: This may be a read error, as it is one base from a much larger clone. This CDR3 fails to terminate in the conserved phenylalanine or tryptophan, so it likely reflects a read error. The chain employs TRBV12-5 and TRBJ1-4; 11 bases fit TRBD1. Germline trimming cut 0 bases from V and 5 bases from J; bases unmatched to any gene: 14. The germline gives CDR1 LGHNT, CDR2 FRNRAP. The CDR3 runs to 20 residues. CDR3 sequence: CASGLVAWDRGNRRNEKLFC. The CDR3 region has the DNA TGTGCTAGTGGTTTGGTAGCCTGGGACAGGGGGAATCGGAGGAATGAAAAACTGTTTTGT.

This clonotype was seen ten or more times. The chain carries TRBV27 and TRBJ2-5; 12 nucleotides line up with TRBD2. In germline, CDR1 is MNHEY, CDR2 SMNVEV (reference sequence). Trimming took 4 bases from V and 1 from J; bases not matched to a gene: 1. The CDR3 consists of 15 residues. The CDR3 spells CASSSGLAGQETQYF. The CDR3 DNA follows: TGTGCCAGCAGTTCGGGACTAGCGGGCCAAGAGACCCAGTACTTC.

J is TRBJ2-2 and V is TRBV7-3; D possibly corresponds to TRBD2 (6 bases). With 5 bases removed from V and 4 bases from J, the gap between germline ends came to 11 bases. CDR3 size: 14 residues. Germline loops: CDR1 SGHTA, CDR2 FQGTGA. CDR3: CASSRGVITGELFF. Written as DNA, the CDR3 is TGTGCCAGCAGCCGCGGGGTTATCACCGGGGAGCTGTTTTTT.

This clonotype was observed at least ten times. This rearrangement joins TRBV12-3 or TRBV12-4 to TRBJ1-6; 8 bases align to TRBD1. This CDR3 is 20 amino acids long. J lost 0 bases, V lost 5 bases, and 15 bases had no gene match. CDR3: CASSPRRAGGYISYNSPLHF. CDR3 nucleotide sequence: TGTGCCAGCAGTCCTCGTCGGGCAGGGGGCTATATCTCCTATAATTCACCCCTCCACTTT.

The chain combines TRBV2 with TRBJ2-1; D may correspond to TRBD1 or TRBD2 (7 bases each). The V and J ends lost 6 bases and 4 bases respectively, with 13 bases between them. The germline gives CDR1 SNHLY, CDR2 FYNNEI. This CDR3 region has 14 residues. CDR3: CASRSGGEYNEQFF. As DNA, the CDR3 is TGTGCCAGCAGGTCAGGGGGGGAGTACAATGAGCAGTTCTTC. Full variable domain (outside the CDR3, taken from reference TRBV2 and TRBJ2-1): EPEVTQTPSHQVTQMGQEVILRCVPISNHLYFYWYRQILGQKVEFLVSFYNNEISEKSEIFDDQFSVERPDGSNFTLKIRSTKLEDSAMYFCASRSGGEYNEQFFGPGTRLTVL.

This clonotype appeared many times. CDR3 sequence: CASSLPSGTDEKLFF. The CDR3 region has the DNA TGTGCCAGCAGCTTACCCTCCGGGACAGACGAAAAACTGTTTTTT. This chain connects TRBV7-9 to TRBJ1-4; TRBD1 aligns across 7 bases. This CDR3 has 15 residues. With 2 bases clipped from V and 8 bases from J, the junction kept 8 bases outside the gene matches. Looked up from germline, CDR1 is SEHNR and CDR2 is FQNEAQ (reference sequence).

There are many counts of this clonotype. V is TRBV5-1 and J is TRBJ2-2; D call uncertain. CDR3 length: 14 residues. The V end lost 4 bases, the J end lost 2 bases, and 9 bases lay between the germline ends. Germline V gene sequence: CDR1 SGHRS, CDR2 YFSETQ. Here the CDR3 DNA reads TGCGCCAGCAGCCGATTAGGAAACACCGGGGAGCTGTTTTTT. Amino acids: CASSRLGNTGELFF.